These 10 T cell receptor beta chains came from one sample sequenced in a study of cytomegalovirus exposure and HLA in healthy donors. Clones were sequenced by immunoSEQ multiplex PCR, and TCRdb holds only the in-frame ones, with some missing. The sample contains 100,000 to 150,000 clones, roughly 89% of which appear only once. The sample comprised PBMCs. The receptors were sampled from a woman between 18 and 30 years old in good health and CMV-seronegative.

In its sample, this clone was seen once. The chain links TRBV6-5 to TRBJ2-7; 7 bases agree with TRBD1. J gave up 7 bases and V 10 bases, and 16 bases lay outside the gene matches. This CDR3 has 14 residues. Germline lookup yields CDR1 MNHEY and CDR2 SVGAGI. The CDR3 coding sequence is TGTGCCACTCGGGGTCTCGGACAGGTGCGGGAGCAGTACTTC. Translation gives CATRGLGQVREQYF.

CDR3 region: CASSASSTNFRGQYF. DNA for the CDR3: TGTGCCAGCTCAGCTTCGTCCACAAATTTCAGGGGGCAGTACTTC. The rearrangement links TRBV18 to TRBJ2-7, with D tentatively TRBD1 (6 bases). Per the germline V gene, CDR1 is KGHSH and CDR2 is LQKENI. There are 15 residues in the CDR3. V lost 5 bases and J 9 bases, leaving 23 bases between the germline ends.

V usage is TRBV5-8 and J usage is TRBJ2-7, with 11 positions matching TRBD2. This CDR3 is built from 15 residues. Trimming at V came to 4 bases and at J to 6 bases, leaving 9 bases not matched to a gene. CDR1 and CDR2 from the germline V gene are SGHTS and YDEGEE. CDR3 coding DNA: TGTGCCAGCAGCGGGGTTCTAGCGGGGGGTTTCGAGCAGTACTTC. Residues: CASSGVLAGGFEQYF.

The CDR3 DNA reads as TGTGCCAGCAGATCCGGGATAGCCCCCTACAATGAGCAGTTCTTC. The encoded protein is CASRSGIAPYNEQFF. The J gene is TRBJ2-1, the V gene TRBV25-1, with D possibly TRBD2 on 5 matching bases. The V and J ends lost 6 bases and 2 bases respectively, with 14 bases between them. This CDR3 has 15 residues. Germline V gene sequence: CDR1 MGHDK, CDR2 SYGVNS.

The chain recombines TRBV6-6 with TRBJ2-3, with 8 bases aligning to TRBD1. The CDR3 has 15 amino acids. Losses at the gene ends were 7 bases for V and 3 bases for J; bases not matched to a gene: 9. Germline CDR1 reads MNHNY; CDR2 reads SVGAGI (reference sequence). The CDR3 DNA sequence: TGTGCCAGCACGTACCAGGGGGCGCGTACAGATACGCAGTATTTT. It specifies CASTYQGARTDTQYF.

This clone was observed a handful of times. The chain links TRBV10-3 to TRBJ1-4; the match to TRBD1 covers 8 bases. The CDR3 loop spans 15 amino acids. V lost 2 bases and J lost 7; bases outside the gene matches: 6. Germline V gene data show CDR1 as ENHRY and CDR2 as SYGVKD. The DNA for the CDR3 is TGTGCCATCAGTGAGCCCCGGACAGGGAGTGAAAAACTGTTTTTT. Translated: CAISEPRTGSEKLFF.

CDR3 DNA: TGTGCCAGCAGCGAGCTCACAGGGGATTGGAGCACTGAAGCTTTCTTT. Protein product: CASSELTGDWSTEAFF. The chain is built from TRBV21-1 and TRBJ1-1; the tabulated D call, TRBD1, remains unverified against the DNA. TRBV21-1 is recorded as a pseudogene. The CDR3 is 16 amino acids.

The chain links TRBV6-1 to TRBJ2-7; TRBD1 matches at 7 bases. The CDR3 sequence is 11 residues long. Germline V gene lookup returns CDR1 MNHNS and CDR2 SASEGT. Trimming took 11 bases from V and 10 from J; bases not matched to a gene: 11. The CDR3, as DNA: TGTGCCGAAGGGGGCAGGGGTTTACAGTACTTC. Protein sequence: CAEGGRGLQYF.

The V call is TRBV20-1, the J call TRBJ1-2; D remains ambiguous. The germline V and J ends were trimmed by 6 bases and 4 bases, with 9 bases remaining between them. Germline V lookup: CDR1 DFQATT, CDR2 SNEGSKA (reference sequence). This CDR3 has 11 residues. The CDR3 region has the DNA TGCAGTGCCACACCGCTCTATGGCTACACCTTC. Translation: CSATPLYGYTF.

This chain uses TRBV12-5 with TRBJ2-1; a possible D gene is TRBD1 (6 bases). The V gene's germline CDR1 is LGHNT and CDR2 FRNRAP. V shed 5 bases and J shed 5 bases, with 25 bases lying between them. The CDR3 sequence is 18 residues long. CDR3 DNA sequence: TGTGCTAGTGGTCTAACCCCACTGGGGCAGGGGCGAAACAATGAGCAGTTCTTC. Encoded protein: CASGLTPLGQGRNNEQFF.